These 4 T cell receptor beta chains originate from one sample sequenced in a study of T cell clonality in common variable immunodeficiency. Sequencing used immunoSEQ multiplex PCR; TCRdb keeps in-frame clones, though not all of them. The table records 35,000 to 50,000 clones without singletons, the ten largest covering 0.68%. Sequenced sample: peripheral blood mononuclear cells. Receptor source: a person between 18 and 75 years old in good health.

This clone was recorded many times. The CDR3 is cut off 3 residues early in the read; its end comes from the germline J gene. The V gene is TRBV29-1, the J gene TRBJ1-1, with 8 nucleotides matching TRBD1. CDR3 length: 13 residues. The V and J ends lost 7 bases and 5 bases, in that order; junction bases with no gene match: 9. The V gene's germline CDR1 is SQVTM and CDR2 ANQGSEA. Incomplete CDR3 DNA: TGCAGCGCCACGGTCGGACAGGGAACTGAA. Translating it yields CSATVGQGTE. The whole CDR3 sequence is CSATVGQGTEAFF.

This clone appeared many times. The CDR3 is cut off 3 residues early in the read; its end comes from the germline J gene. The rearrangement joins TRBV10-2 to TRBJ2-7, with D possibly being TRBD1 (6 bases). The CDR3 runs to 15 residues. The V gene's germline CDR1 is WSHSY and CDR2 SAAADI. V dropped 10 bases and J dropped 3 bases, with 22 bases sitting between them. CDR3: CATRPGGWGLYEQYF. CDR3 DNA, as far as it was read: TGCGCCACCAGGCCTGGCGGCTGGGGGCTCTACGAG.

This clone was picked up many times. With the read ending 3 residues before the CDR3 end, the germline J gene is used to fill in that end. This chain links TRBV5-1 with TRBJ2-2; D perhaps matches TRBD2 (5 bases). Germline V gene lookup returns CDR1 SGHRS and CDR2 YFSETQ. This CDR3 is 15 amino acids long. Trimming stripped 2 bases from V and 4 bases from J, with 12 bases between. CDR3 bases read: TGCGCCAGCAGCTTTGGACCCCGGGGCACCGGGGAG. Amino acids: CASSFGPRGTGE. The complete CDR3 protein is CASSFGPRGTGELFF.

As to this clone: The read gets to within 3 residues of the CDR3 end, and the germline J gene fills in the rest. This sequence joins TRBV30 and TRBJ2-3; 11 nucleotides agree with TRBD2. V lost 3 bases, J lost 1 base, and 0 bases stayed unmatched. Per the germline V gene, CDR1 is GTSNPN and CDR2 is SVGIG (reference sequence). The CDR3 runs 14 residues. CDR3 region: CAWRTSGGTDTQYF. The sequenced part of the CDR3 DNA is TGTGCCTGGAGGACTAGCGGGGGCACAGATACG.